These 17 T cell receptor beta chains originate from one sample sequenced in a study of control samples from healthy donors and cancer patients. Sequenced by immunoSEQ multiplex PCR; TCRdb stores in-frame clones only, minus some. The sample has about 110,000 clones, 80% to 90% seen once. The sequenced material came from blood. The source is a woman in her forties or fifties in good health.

The CDR3, as DNA: TGTGCCATCAGTGAGTCTGGAAGCAATCAGCCCCAGCATTTT. Amino acids: CAISESGSNQPQHF. The chain couples TRBV10-3 to TRBJ1-5; D remains ambiguous. The CDR3 runs 14 residues. The V gene's germline CDR1 is ENHRY and CDR2 SYGVKD. Trimming pared 0 bases from V and 1 base from J, leaving 4 bases between.

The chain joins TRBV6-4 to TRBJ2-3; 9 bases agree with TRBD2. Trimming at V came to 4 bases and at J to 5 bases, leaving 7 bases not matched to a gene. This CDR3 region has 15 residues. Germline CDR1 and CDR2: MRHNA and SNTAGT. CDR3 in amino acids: CASSVASGTGDTQYF. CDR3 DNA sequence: TGTGCCAGCAGTGTAGCTAGCGGGACGGGAGATACGCAGTATTTT.

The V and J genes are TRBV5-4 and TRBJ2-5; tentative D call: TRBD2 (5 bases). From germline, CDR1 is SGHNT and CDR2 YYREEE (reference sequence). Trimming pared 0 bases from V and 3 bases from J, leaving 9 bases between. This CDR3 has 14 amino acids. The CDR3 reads CASSLAQREETQYF. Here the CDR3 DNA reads TGTGCCAGCAGCTTGGCCCAGAGGGAAGAGACCCAGTACTTC.

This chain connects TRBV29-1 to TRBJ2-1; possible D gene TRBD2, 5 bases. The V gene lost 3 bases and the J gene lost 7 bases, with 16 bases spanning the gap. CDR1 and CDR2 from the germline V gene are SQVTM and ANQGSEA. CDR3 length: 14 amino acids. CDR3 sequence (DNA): TGCAGCGTTGACGGTCTAGCTTTCTCGAATGAGCAGTTCTTC. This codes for CSVDGLAFSNEQFF.

The CDR3 region is CASRRVGNSPLHF. The CDR3 DNA reads as TGTGCCAGCAGGCGGGTTGGGAATTCACCCCTCCACTTT. V usage is TRBV25-1 and J usage is TRBJ1-6; D not certain. V lost 6 bases, J lost 7 bases, and 10 bases lay in between. CDR1 MGHDK and CDR2 SYGVNS come from the germline V gene. CDR3 length: 13 amino acids.

CDR3 sequence: CASRGAGNEQFF. The CDR3 region has the DNA TGTGCCAGCAGGGGGGCGGGGAATGAGCAGTTCTTC. J is TRBJ2-1 and V is TRBV2, with D perhaps matching TRBD1 or TRBD2 (6 bases each). The CDR3 totals 12 residues. In germline, CDR1 is SNHLY, CDR2 FYNNEI. V was trimmed by 6 bases and J by 7 bases, leaving 10 bases between them.

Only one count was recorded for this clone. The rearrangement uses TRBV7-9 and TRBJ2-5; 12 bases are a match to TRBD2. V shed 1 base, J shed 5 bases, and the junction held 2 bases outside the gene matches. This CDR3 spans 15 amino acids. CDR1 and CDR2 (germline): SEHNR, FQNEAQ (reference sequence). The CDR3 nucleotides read TGTGCCAGCAGCTTAGGGGGGACTAGCGGGGAGACCCAGTACTTC. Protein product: CASSLGGTSGETQYF. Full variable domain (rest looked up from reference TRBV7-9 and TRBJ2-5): DTGVSQNPRHKITKRGQNVTFRCDPISEHNRLYWYRQTLGQGPEFLTYFQNEAQLEKSRLLSDRFSAERPKGSFSTLEIQRTEQGDSAMYLCASSLGGTSGETQYFGPGTRLLVL.

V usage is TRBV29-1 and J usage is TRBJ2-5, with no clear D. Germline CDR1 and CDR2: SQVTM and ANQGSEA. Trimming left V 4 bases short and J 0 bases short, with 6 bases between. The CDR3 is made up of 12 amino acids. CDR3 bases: TGCAGCGTTGGGCAGAACCAAGAGACCCAGTACTTC. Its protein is CSVGQNQETQYF.

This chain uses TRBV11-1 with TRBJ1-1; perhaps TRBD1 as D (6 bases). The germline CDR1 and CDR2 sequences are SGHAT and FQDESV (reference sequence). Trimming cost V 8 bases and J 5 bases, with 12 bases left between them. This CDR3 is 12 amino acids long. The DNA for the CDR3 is TGTGCCAGCGGAGTAGGGGGTACTGAAGCTTTCTTT. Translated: CASGVGGTEAFF.

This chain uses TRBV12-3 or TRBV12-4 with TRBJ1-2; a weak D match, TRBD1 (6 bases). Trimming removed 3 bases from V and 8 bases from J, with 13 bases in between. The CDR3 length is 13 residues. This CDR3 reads CASSLGHSYGYTF. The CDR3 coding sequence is TGTGCCAGCAGTTTGGGACACAGTTACGGCTACACCTTC.

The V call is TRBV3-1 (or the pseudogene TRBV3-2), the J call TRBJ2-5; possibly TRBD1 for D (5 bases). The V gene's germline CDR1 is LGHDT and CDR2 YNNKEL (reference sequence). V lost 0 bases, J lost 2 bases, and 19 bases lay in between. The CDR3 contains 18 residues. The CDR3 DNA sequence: TGTGCCAGCAGCCAAGATATACAACAGGAAGCCCCACAAGAGACCCAGTACTTC. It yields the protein CASSQDIQQEAPQETQYF.

The CDR3 nucleotides are TGCGCCAGCAGCTCTATAGTTATAGACAGGGGAAAAAACACCGGGGAGCTGTTTTTT. Residues: CASSSIVIDRGKNTGELFF. This chain uses TRBV4-3 with TRBJ2-2; 8 positions match TRBD1. The CDR3 has 19 residues. Unmatched junction bases numbered 16, after V lost 5 bases and J lost 2 bases. CDR1 is LGHNA, CDR2 YSLEER, per germline.

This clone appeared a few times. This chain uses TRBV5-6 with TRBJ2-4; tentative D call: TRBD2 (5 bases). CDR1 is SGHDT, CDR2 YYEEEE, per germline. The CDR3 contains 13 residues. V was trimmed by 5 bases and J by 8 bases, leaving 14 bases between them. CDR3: CASRIRGWDIQYF. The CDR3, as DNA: TGTGCCAGCAGGATACGGGGTTGGGACATTCAGTACTTC. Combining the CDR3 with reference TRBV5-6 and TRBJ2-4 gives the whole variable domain DAGVTQSPTHLIKTRGQQVTLRCSPKSGHDTVSWYQQALGQGPQFIFQYYEEEERQRGNFPDRFSGHQFPNYSSELNVNALLLGDSALYLCASRIRGWDIQYFGAGTRLSVL.

The CDR3 is CASVPGRLAGETQYF. CDR3 coding DNA: TGTGCCAGCGTACCGGGACGTTTGGCGGGGGAGACCCAGTACTTC. This chain links TRBV2 with TRBJ2-5, with D perhaps matching TRBD2 (6 bases). V gave up 8 bases and J gave up 5 bases, with 21 bases separating them. The CDR3 is 15 residues long. From germline, CDR1 is SNHLY and CDR2 FYNNEI.

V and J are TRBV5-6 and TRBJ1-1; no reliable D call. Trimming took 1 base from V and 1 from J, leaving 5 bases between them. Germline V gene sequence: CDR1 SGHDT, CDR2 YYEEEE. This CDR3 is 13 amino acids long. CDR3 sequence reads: CASSLTANTEAFF. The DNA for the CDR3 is TGTGCCAGCAGCTTGACAGCGAACACTGAAGCTTTCTTT.

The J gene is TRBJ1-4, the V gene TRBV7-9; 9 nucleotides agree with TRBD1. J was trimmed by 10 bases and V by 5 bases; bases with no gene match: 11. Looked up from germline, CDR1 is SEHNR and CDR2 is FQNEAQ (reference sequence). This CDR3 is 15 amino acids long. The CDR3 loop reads CASSITGTGTVKLFF. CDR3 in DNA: TGTGCCAGCAGCATAACCGGGACAGGGACAGTAAAACTGTTTTTT.

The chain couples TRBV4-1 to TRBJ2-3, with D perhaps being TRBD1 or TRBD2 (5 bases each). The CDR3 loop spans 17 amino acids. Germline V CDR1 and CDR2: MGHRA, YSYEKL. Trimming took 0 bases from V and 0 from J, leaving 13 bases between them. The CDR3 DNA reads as TGCGCCAGCAGCCAAGAACCCGGGGCCTCTAGCACAGATACGCAGTATTTT. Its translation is CASSQEPGASSTDTQYF.